The 9 T cell receptor beta chains below come from one sample, sequenced in a study of cytomegalovirus exposure and HLA in healthy donors. Using immunoSEQ multiplex PCR, the repertoire was profiled, and TCRdb retains in-frame clones only, with some absent. This table has approximately 270,000 clones, roughly 84% appearing once. Sequencing was carried out using PBMCs. The source of these receptors is a man aged 18 to 35 in good health and CMV-seropositive.

The V gene is TRBV6-5, the J gene TRBJ1-1, with no clear D. This CDR3 has 14 residues. Trimming took off 5 bases at V and 6 bases at J, with 16 bases between the two ends. In germline, CDR1 is MNHEY, CDR2 SVGAGI. The CDR3 bases are TGTGCCAGCAGTAGTCATGTTGGGGAGGCTGAAGCTTTCTTT. This encodes CASSSHVGEAEAFF.

The V and J genes are TRBV5-1 and TRBJ2-1; TRBD2 aligns across 8 bases. V lost 6 bases to trimming and J lost 5 bases; unmatched junction nucleotides: 4. The length of the CDR3 is 13 residues. Germline V lookup: CDR1 SGHRS, CDR2 YFSETQ. The CDR3 DNA reads TGCGCCAGCACACTTAGCGGGGACAATGAGCAGTTCTTC. Residues: CASTLSGDNEQFF.

The chain employs TRBV7-9 and TRBJ1-3, with D unclear. This CDR3 is 13 amino acids long. Per germline, CDR1 SEHNR and CDR2 FQNEAQ (reference sequence). V lost 4 bases, J lost 2 bases, and 6 bases lay in between. The CDR3 is CASSYIPGNTIYF. CDR3 bases: TGTGCCAGCAGCTACATTCCTGGAAACACCATATATTTT.

The genes are TRBV5-1 and TRBJ2-7; D is possibly TRBD1 (6 bases). The germline V gene encodes CDR1 SGHRS and CDR2 YFSETQ. The CDR3 length is 13 residues. Trimming stripped 2 bases from V and 5 bases from J, with 11 bases between. DNA for the CDR3: TGCGCCAGCAGCTTCCCAGGGGTAAACGAGCAGTACTTC. Residues: CASSFPGVNEQYF.

The V gene is TRBV7-9, the J gene TRBJ2-7; D gene ambiguous. The CDR3 consists of 12 residues. Germline lookup yields CDR1 SEHNR and CDR2 FQNEAQ (reference sequence). V dropped 3 bases and J dropped 6 bases, with 9 bases sitting between them. In nucleotides, the CDR3 is TGTGCCAGCAGCTTCCGGACGAGCGAGCAGTACTTC. This codes for CASSFRTSEQYF.

The chain joins TRBV4-1 to TRBJ1-2; D unclear. V was trimmed by 0 bases and J by 4 bases, leaving 12 bases between them. This CDR3 is built from 15 residues. Germline assignment: CDR1 MGHRA and CDR2 YSYEKL. The CDR3 sequence: CASSQDEAVLYGYTF. CDR3 DNA: TGCGCCAGCAGCCAAGATGAGGCAGTACTCTATGGCTACACCTTC.

The chain is built from TRBV6-1 and TRBJ2-1; 9 positions agree with TRBD1. The CDR3 runs 15 residues. After removal of 4 bases from V and 0 bases from J, the junction contained 1 base not matched to a gene. CDR1 MNHNS and CDR2 SASEGT come from the germline V gene. CDR3 bases: TGTGCCAGCAGTGGACAGGGGGGCTCCTACAATGAGCAGTTCTTC. This translates into CASSGQGGSYNEQFF.

The V gene is TRBV5-6, the J gene TRBJ2-4, with a tentative D call TRBD2 (6 bases). V lost 4 bases to trimming and J lost 6 bases, with 14 bases between them. This CDR3 has 14 amino acids. Germline V gene lookup returns CDR1 SGHDT and CDR2 YYEEEE. The CDR3 reads CASSESAGGNIQYF. CDR3 coding DNA: TGTGCCAGCAGCGAGAGTGCCGGGGGAAACATTCAGTACTTC. Full variable domain (remainder filled in from reference TRBV5-6 and TRBJ2-4): DAGVTQSPTHLIKTRGQQVTLRCSPKSGHDTVSWYQQALGQGPQFIFQYYEEEERQRGNFPDRFSGHQFPNYSSELNVNALLLGDSALYLCASSESAGGNIQYFGAGTRLSVL.

The J gene is TRBJ1-2, the V gene TRBV19; D unclear. CDR3 size: 13 residues. V gave up 1 base and J gave up 6 bases, with 9 bases separating them. Germline V lookup: CDR1 LNHDA, CDR2 SQIVND (reference sequence). CDR3 sequence (DNA): TGTGCCAGTAGTATAGTACGGGGAGATGGCTACACCTTC. Translation gives CASSIVRGDGYTF.